The 10 T cell receptor beta chains reported below all come from one sample, sequenced in a study of blood T cell repertoires in COVID-19 (TCRdb year 2020). Library method: the immunoSEQ multiplex PCR assay. TCRdb took this table from immuneACCESS and kept in-frame rearrangements with V and J called. Such tables lack part of the clones; where checked against another copy, unresolved V genes explain under half of the gap, and the rest is unexplained. This sample is represented by about 150,000 clones; 87% of them were singletons. The top ten clonotypes cover 4% to 5% of the sample. Source material: peripheral blood. The receptors derive from a woman in her fifties or sixties with active or convalescent COVID-19.

V usage is TRBV7-2 and J usage is TRBJ2-3; maybe TRBD2 (5 bases). The ends were cut back, 1 base at V and 4 bases at J, with 9 bases in the middle. Looked up from germline, CDR1 is SGHTA and CDR2 is FQGNSA. CDR3 length: 14 residues. CDR3 sequence reads: CASSLGGFADTQYF. The CDR3 region has the DNA TGTGCCAGCAGCTTAGGAGGGTTCGCAGATACGCAGTATTTT.

The chain recombines TRBV11-2 with TRBJ1-1; D gene uncertain. The CDR3 contains 14 residues. The ends were cut back, 3 bases at V and 1 base at J, with 9 bases in the middle. The germline CDR1 and CDR2 sequences are SGHAT and FQNNGV. The CDR3 DNA is TGTGCCAGCAGCTTTTGGGAGAAGAACACTGAAGCTTTCTTT. Its translation is CASSFWEKNTEAFF.

This sequence joins TRBV7-9 and TRBJ1-2; D gene unclear. The CDR3 spans 14 residues. Germline V gene lookup returns CDR1 SEHNR and CDR2 FQNEAQ (reference sequence). V was trimmed by 1 base and J by 2 bases, leaving 8 bases between them. CDR3 bases: TGTGCCAGCAGCTTAGATATGCTAAACTATGGCTACACCTTC. This encodes CASSLDMLNYGYTF.

The rearrangement links TRBV6-2 or TRBV6-3 to TRBJ1-1, with D hard to call. Germline lookup yields CDR1 MNHEY and CDR2 SVGEGT. With 6 bases removed from V and 7 bases from J, the gap between germline ends came to 18 bases. The CDR3 covers 14 residues. The CDR3 DNA reads TGTGCCAGCAGCCAAGGCCGCTTTGGAGGTGAAGCTTTCTTT. Amino acid sequence: CASSQGRFGGEAFF.

J is TRBJ2-3 and V is TRBV10-3, with 12 bases lining up with TRBD1. CDR1 and CDR2 (germline): ENHRY, SYGVKD. The CDR3 is 15 amino acids. Germline trimming cut 10 bases from V and 3 bases from J; bases unmatched to any gene: 8. In DNA form, the CDR3 reads TGTGCCAGCCGGGACAGGGGGCTCGAGACAGATACGCAGTATTTT. Protein: CASRDRGLETDTQYF.

The chain combines TRBV5-1 with TRBJ2-3; D gene unclear. Germline V gene sequence: CDR1 SGHRS, CDR2 YFSETQ. Between the trimmed V and J ends, which lost 0 bases and 4 bases, there was a span of 6 bases. This CDR3 comprises 13 residues. CDR3 sequence reads: CASSLGSSDTQYF. As DNA, the CDR3 is TGCGCCAGCAGCTTGGGTAGCTCAGATACGCAGTATTTT.

The J gene is TRBJ2-3, the V gene TRBV6-5, with D possibly TRBD2 on 5 matching bases. V lost 8 bases and J lost 11, with 11 bases in between. The CDR3 loop spans 10 amino acids. Germline V CDR1 and CDR2: MNHEY, SVGAGI. CDR3 protein: CASAVGGQYF. The CDR3, as DNA: TGTGCCAGCGCGGTCGGAGGGCAGTATTTT.

This rearrangement joins TRBV29-1 to TRBJ1-3, with unresolved D. Germline lookup yields CDR1 SQVTM and CDR2 ANQGSEA. Trimming pared 7 bases from V and 3 bases from J, leaving 16 bases between. The CDR3 totals 14 residues. The CDR3 nucleotides are TGCAGCGGCGGAGGGCCGGGGAATGGAAACACCATATATTTT. Amino acids: CSGGGPGNGNTIYF.

This clone was counted only a few times. The chain recombines TRBV7-8 with TRBJ2-2, with TRBD1 identical over 7 bases. The CDR3 consists of 19 residues. The germline V gene encodes CDR1 SGHVS and CDR2 FQNEAQ. The V gene end was trimmed by 0 bases and the J gene end by 1 base; junction bases not matched to a gene: 11. The CDR3 nucleotides read TGTGCCAGCAGCTTAGCTTTTTGGGGGCCAGGGGGGAACACCGGGGAGCTGTTTTTT. It encodes CASSLAFWGPGGNTGELFF.

This sequence joins TRBV10-3 and TRBJ2-5, with a tentative D call TRBD2 (5 bases). Germline CDR1 and CDR2: ENHRY and SYGVKD. Trimming pared 2 bases from V and 4 bases from J, leaving 11 bases between. CDR3 size: 14 residues. The DNA of the CDR3 is TGTGCCATCAGTGAGCCAACTAGTCGAGAGACCCAGTACTTC. Its protein product is CAISEPTSRETQYF.